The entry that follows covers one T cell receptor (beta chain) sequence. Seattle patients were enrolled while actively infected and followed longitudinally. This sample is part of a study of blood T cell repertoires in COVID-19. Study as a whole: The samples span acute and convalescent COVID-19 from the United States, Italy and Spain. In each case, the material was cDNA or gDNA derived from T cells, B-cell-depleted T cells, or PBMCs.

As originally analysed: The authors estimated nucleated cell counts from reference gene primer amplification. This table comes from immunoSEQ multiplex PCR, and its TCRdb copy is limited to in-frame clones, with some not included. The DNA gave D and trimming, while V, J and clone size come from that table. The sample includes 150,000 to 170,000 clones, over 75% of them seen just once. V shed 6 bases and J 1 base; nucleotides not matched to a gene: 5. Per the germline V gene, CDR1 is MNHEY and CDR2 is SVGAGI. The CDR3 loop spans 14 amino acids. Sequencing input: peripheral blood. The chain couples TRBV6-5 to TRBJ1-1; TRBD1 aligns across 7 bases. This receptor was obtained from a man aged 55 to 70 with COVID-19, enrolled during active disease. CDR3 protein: CASSRDRWNTEAFF. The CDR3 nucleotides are TGTGCCAGCAGCAGGGACAGATGGAACACTGAAGCTTTCTTT.